This T cell receptor beta chain was found in a study of T cells after yellow fever vaccination. CDR1 LGHNA and CDR2 YSLEER come from the germline V gene. The CDR3 has 14 residues. V was clipped by 1 base and J by 5 bases, with 11 bases between them. A 5'RACE template-switching step, the method used to make TCR cDNA, added a universal primer site and UMIs. Each CDR3 protein gets one entry after TCRdb re-called the 5' RACE reads with MiXCR. This sample has 500,000 to 650,000 distinct CDR3 sequences, with less than 20% found just once. The sample here was PBMCs, taken 5 to 6 days after the first yellow fever vaccination. This clonotype originated in a man between 18 and 29 years old who received the YFV17D yellow fever vaccine. The gene calls are TRBV4-3 and TRBJ2-5, with D unclear. Written as DNA, the CDR3 is TGCGCCAGCAGCCAAGTGACCGGCCGGGAGACCCAGTACTTC. It is translated as CASSQVTGRETQYF.